The 7 T cell receptor beta chains presented below share a single source sample, sequenced in a study of blood T cell repertoires in COVID-19. The repertoire was sequenced with immunoSEQ multiplex PCR; TCRdb's copy has only in-frame clones and lacks some. This sample yields roughly 320,000 clones, of which about nine tenths are seen a single time; roughly 6.1% belongs to the top ten. The sequenced sample consisted of peripheral blood. Receptors originate from a woman aged 45-65 years with COVID-19, enrolled during active disease.

The chain recombines TRBV7-9 with TRBJ1-2; D call uncertain. The CDR3 spans 14 residues. Germline V gene data show CDR1 as SEHNR and CDR2 as FQNEAQ (reference sequence). Between the trimmed V and J ends, which lost 2 bases and 2 bases, there was a span of 9 bases. Here the CDR3 DNA reads TGTGCCAGCAGCTTATCTTCGGGAAACTATGGCTACACCTTC. Translated: CASSLSSGNYGYTF.

V is TRBV5-6 and J is TRBJ2-3; TRBD2 aligns across 8 bases. J was trimmed by 4 bases and V by 3 bases; bases with no gene match: 10. Germline CDR1 and CDR2: SGHDT and YYEEEE. This CDR3 has 16 amino acids. The DNA for the CDR3 is TGTGCCAGCAGCTCCCCCTTCGGGAGGGCCGCAGATACGCAGTATTTT. Amino acid sequence: CASSSPFGRAADTQYF.

V gene TRBV4-1 combines with J gene TRBJ2-1, with TRBD1 matching over 10 bases. CDR1 MGHRA and CDR2 YSYEKL come from the germline V gene. The CDR3 runs 14 residues. J lost 8 bases, V lost 4 bases, and 5 bases had no gene match. The DNA of the CDR3 is TGCGCCAGCAGCCCCCGGGACAGGGGTTATGAGCAGTTCTTC. Protein sequence: CASSPRDRGYEQFF.

The rearrangement joins TRBV28 to TRBJ1-2, with D hard to call. The V and J ends lost 4 bases and 3 bases respectively, with 6 bases between them. The CDR3 runs 12 residues. Germline CDR1 and CDR2: MDHEN and SYDVKM. CDR3 sequence: CASSWGDYGYTF. For the CDR3, the DNA is TGTGCCAGCAGTTGGGGAGACTATGGCTACACCTTC.

CDR3 bases: TGTGCCAGCAGGGATGCCGGGACAGGGTGGGTCGAGCAGTACTTC. As protein: CASRDAGTGWVEQYF. The chain links TRBV11-2 to TRBJ2-7; 9 bases align to TRBD1. V lost 6 bases, J lost 6 bases, and 12 bases stayed unmatched. This CDR3 is 15 amino acids long. CDR1 and CDR2 from the germline V gene are SGHAT and FQNNGV.

The J gene is TRBJ1-3, the V gene TRBV18, with no clear D. The CDR3 runs to 17 residues. Looked up from germline, CDR1 is KGHSH and CDR2 is LQKENI. The ends were cut back, 2 bases at V and 0 bases at J, with 14 bases in the middle. CDR3 sequence reads: CASSPWAATPSGNTIYF. The CDR3 DNA follows: TGTGCCAGCTCACCATGGGCAGCAACTCCCTCTGGAAACACCATATATTTT.

The rearrangement links TRBV5-1 to TRBJ1-3, with D tentatively TRBD1 (5 bases). Germline CDR1 reads SGHRS; CDR2 reads YFSETQ. The V end lost 4 bases, the J end lost 3 bases, and 14 bases lay between the germline ends. The CDR3 totals 15 residues. Written as DNA, the CDR3 is TGCGCCAGCAGCCTAAATCGACAGTTTGGAAACACCATATATTTT. Translated: CASSLNRQFGNTIYF.